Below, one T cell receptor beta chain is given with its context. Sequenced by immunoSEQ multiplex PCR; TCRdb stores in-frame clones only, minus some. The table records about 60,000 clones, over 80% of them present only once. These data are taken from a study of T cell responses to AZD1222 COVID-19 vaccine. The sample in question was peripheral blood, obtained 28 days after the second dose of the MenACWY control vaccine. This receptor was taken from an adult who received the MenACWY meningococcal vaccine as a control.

CDR3 sequence: CASSSGSGSGVIQETQYF. CDR3 bases: TGTGCCAGCAGCTCAGGTTCTGGTTCAGGGGTAATCCAAGAGACCCAGTACTTC. The chain joins TRBV5-4 to TRBJ2-5, with D possibly matching TRBD1 (6 bases). The CDR3 is 18 residues long. Germline V CDR1 and CDR2: SGHNT, YYREEE (reference sequence). V was pared by 3 bases and J by 1 base, with 22 bases between.